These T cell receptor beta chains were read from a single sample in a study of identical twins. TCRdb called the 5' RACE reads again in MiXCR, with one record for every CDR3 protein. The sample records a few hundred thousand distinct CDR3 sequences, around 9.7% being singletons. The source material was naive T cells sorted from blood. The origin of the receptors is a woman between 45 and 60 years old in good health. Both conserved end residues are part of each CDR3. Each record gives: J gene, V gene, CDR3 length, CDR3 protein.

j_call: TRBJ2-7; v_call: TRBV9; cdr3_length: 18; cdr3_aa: CASSVDVTSAIRPGEQYF
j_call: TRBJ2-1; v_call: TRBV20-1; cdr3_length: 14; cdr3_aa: CSARDQGPNNEQFF
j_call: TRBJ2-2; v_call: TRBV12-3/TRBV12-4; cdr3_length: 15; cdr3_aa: CASSGGRREPRELFF
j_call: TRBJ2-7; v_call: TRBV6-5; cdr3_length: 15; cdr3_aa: CASSYKGYRGLEQYF
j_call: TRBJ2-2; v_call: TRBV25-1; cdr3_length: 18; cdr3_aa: CASRGDRGWARGTGELFF
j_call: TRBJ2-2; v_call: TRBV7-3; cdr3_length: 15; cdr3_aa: CASSLLITNTGELFF
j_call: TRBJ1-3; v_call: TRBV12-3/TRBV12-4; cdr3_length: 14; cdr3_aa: CASSLIGRSDTIYF
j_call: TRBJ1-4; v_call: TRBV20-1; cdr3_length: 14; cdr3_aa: CSARDRREGEKLFF
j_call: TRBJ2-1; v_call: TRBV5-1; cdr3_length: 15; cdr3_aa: CASSLEAGSRNEQFF
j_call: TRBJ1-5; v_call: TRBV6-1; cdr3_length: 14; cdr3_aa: CASSERGGNQPQHF
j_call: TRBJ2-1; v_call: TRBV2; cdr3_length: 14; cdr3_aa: CASTGQGIGNEQFF
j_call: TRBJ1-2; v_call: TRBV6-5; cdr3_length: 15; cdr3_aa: CASSYGSGANYGYPF
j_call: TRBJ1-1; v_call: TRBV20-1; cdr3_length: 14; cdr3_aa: CSARGSTGRTEAFF
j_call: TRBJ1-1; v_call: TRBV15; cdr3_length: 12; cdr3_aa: CDTSRVTGAAFF
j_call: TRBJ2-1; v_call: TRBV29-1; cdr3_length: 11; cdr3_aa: CSVLSGRALIF
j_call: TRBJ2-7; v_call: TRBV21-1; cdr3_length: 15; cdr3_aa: CASSKVGQGPYEQYF
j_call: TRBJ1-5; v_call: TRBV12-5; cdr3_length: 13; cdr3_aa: CAIQPLANQPQHF
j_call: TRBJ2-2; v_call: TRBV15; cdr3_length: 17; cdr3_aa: CATSRPVPTALTGELFF
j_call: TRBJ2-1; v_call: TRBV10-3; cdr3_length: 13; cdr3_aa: CAISQDPYNEQFF
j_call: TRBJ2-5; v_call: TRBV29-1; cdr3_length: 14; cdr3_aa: CSVTGAVGTETQYF
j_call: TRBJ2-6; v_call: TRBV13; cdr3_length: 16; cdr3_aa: CASRNRGLGGANVLTF
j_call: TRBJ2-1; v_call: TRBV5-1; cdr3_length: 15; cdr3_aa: CASAPGWGSYNEQFF
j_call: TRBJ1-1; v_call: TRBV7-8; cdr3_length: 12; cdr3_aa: CASSHWGGEAFF
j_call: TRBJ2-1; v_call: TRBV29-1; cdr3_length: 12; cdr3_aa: CSERDSFNEQFF
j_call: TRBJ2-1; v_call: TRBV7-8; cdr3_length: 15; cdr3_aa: CASSDDRRSYNEQFF
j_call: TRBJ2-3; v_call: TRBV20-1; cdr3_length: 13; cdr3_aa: CSAAGDRPDTQYF
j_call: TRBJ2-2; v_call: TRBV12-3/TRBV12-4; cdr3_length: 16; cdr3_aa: CASSFGPGGGTGELFF
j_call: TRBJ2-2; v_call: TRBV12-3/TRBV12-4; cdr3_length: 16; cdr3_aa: CASSLLRGLNTGELFF
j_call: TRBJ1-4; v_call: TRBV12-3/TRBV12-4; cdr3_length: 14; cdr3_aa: CASQLGGENEKLFF
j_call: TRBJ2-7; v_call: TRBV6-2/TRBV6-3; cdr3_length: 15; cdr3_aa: CASNPTGVGSYEQYF
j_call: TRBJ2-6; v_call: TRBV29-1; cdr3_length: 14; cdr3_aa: CSVALGAGANVLTF
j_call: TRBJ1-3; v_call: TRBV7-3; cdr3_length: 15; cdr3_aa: CASSLMPGTGNTIYF
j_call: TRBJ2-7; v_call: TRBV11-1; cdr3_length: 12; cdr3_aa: CASSSRSGEQYF
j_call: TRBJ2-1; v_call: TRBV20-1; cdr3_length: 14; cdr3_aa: CSASLGGRGNEQFF
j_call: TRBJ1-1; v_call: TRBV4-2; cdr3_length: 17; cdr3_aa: CASSQTGELEGNTEAFF
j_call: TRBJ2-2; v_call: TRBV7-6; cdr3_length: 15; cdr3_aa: CASSSGGALSGELFF
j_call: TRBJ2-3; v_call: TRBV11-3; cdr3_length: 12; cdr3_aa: CASRDHTDTQYF
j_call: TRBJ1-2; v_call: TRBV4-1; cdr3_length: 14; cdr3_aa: CASSQEEDSYGYTF
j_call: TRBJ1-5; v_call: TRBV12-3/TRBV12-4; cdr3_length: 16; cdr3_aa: CASSLGQGTVNQPQHF
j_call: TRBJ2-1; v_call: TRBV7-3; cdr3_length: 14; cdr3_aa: CASSQNRNANEQFF
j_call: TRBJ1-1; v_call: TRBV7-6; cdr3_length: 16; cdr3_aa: CASSPGGPGMNTEAFF
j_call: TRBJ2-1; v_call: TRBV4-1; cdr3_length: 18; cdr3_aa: CASSRAYGLDSSYNEQFF
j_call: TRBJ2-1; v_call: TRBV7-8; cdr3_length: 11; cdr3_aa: CASSLGTSGSF
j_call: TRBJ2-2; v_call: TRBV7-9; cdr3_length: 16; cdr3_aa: CASSSGTSGKAGELFF
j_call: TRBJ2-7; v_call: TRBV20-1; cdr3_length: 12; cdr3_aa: CSARFQGDEQYF
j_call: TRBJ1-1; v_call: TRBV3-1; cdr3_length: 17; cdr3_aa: CASSQEGRGRRNTKAFF
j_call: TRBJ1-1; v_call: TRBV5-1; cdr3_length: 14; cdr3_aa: CASSTGLGNTEAFF
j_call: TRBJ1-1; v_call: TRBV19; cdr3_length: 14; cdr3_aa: CASSISTGPAEAFF